This T cell receptor (beta chain) was profiled in a study of cytomegalovirus exposure and HLA in healthy donors. General observations from the study: A list of about 180 TCR beta chains associated with cytomegalovirus was given. In vitro confirmation showed a few CMV-associated chains to be CMV antigen specific.

A note on this clone: Its antigen is unidentified.

Amplification used 60 Vbeta primers and 13 Jbeta primers. Only in-frame clones appear in the TCRdb table, and some are missing; sequencing was by immunoSEQ multiplex PCR. This repertoire shows around 150,000 clones, roughly 79% found once; its top ten account for about 9.1%. This sequence was found in a young man in good health and CMV-seropositive. The material sequenced was PBMCs.

As DNA, the CDR3 is TGTGCCAGCAGTGATAGGACAGGGGCCTACGAGCAGTACTTC. Its protein product is CASSDRTGAYEQYF. This chain uses TRBV6-1 with TRBJ2-7; 9 bases align to TRBD1. After removal of 3 bases from V and 2 bases from J, the junction contained 2 bases not matched to a gene. The V gene's germline CDR1 is MNHNS and CDR2 SASEGT. This CDR3 is built from 14 residues.